Each of the 16 T cell receptor beta chains below was sequenced from the same sample in a study of PD-1 blockade in classical Hodgkin lymphoma (dated by TCRdb to about 2020). The time point label, read with the paper, signifies: cycle 4 day 1 (C4D1), after five to seven weeks of nivolumab. All trial patients had relapsed after autologous stem cell transplantation, with cohorts A, B and C differing in prior brentuximab vedotin exposure. The library came from the immunoSEQ multiplex PCR assay. Not all clones reach the TCRdb copy of this immuneACCESS table, which keeps in-frame sequences only. Checked studies attribute under half of the gap to unresolved V genes and leave the rest unexplained. The sample profile shows some 53,000 clones; roughly nine tenths of them were found once. 6.5% to 8% of the sample comes from the top ten. The sample consisted of peripheral blood mononuclear cells (PBMCs), taken before the fourth cycle of nivolumab. The receptors derive from a human donor with classical Hodgkin lymphoma.

Here the CDR3 reads CASSFPSLTGGTGYTF. CDR3 sequence (DNA): TGTGCCAGCAGTTTCCCCTCACTGACAGGGGGCACTGGCTACACCTTC. The J gene is TRBJ1-2, the V gene TRBV28; 10 bases are shared with TRBD1. The trim removed 3 bases at V and 7 bases at J, leaving 11 bases unmatched. CDR1 MDHEN and CDR2 SYDVKM come from the germline V gene. The CDR3 loop spans 16 amino acids.

This chain links TRBV6-5 with TRBJ2-2; D unclear. Per germline, CDR1 MNHEY and CDR2 SVGAGI. CDR3 length: 12 amino acids. Trimming took off 7 bases at V and 8 bases at J, with 11 bases between the two ends. CDR3 sequence: CASIDIFGELFF. In DNA form, the CDR3 reads TGTGCCAGCATAGACATTTTTGGGGAGCTGTTTTTT.

The J gene is TRBJ2-3, the V gene TRBV27; no definite D call. Deletions cut 3 bases from V and 4 bases from J, with 8 bases between. Germline CDR1 and CDR2: MNHEY and SMNVEV (reference sequence). This CDR3 region has 13 residues. The CDR3 protein is CASSFLISDTQYF. The CDR3 nucleotides are TGTGCCAGCAGTTTCCTCATATCAGATACGCAGTATTTT.

This clone was seen just once. The CDR3 DNA reads TGCGCCAGCAGCCAAGGTGGGGGGAATGAGCAGTTCTTC. It is translated as CASSQGGGNEQFF. The gene calls are TRBV4-1 and TRBJ2-1; a possible D gene is TRBD2 (6 bases). The CDR3 length is 13 residues. Germline lookup yields CDR1 MGHRA and CDR2 YSYEKL. V was trimmed by 1 base and J by 7 bases, leaving 8 bases between them.

The V call is TRBV11-2, the J call TRBJ2-1; D call uncertain. The CDR3 sequence is 14 residues long. The V gene lost 1 base and the J gene lost 0 bases, with 4 bases spanning the gap. Germline V gives CDR1 SGHAT, CDR2 FQNNGV. The CDR3 region is CASSLGSSYNEQFF. CDR3 sequence (DNA): TGTGCCAGCAGCTTAGGGAGCTCCTACAATGAGCAGTTCTTC.

The rearrangement uses TRBV5-1 and TRBJ2-7; a weak D match, TRBD1 (6 bases). In germline, CDR1 is SGHRS, CDR2 YFSETQ. CDR3 length: 14 amino acids. Trimming took off 4 bases at V and 3 bases at J, with 14 bases between the two ends. The CDR3: CASSADSVNYEQYF. The CDR3 region has the DNA TGCGCCAGCAGCGCGGACAGCGTAAACTACGAGCAGTACTTC.

The rearrangement uses TRBV21-1 and TRBJ2-5; the table's D call of TRBD2 was not tested on the DNA. TRBV21-1 is annotated as a pseudogene. The CDR3 is made up of 14 amino acids. CDR3 amino acids: CASSKAADQETQYF. The CDR3 bases are TGTGCCAGCAGCAAAGCGGCGGACCAAGAGACCCAGTACTTC.

This sequence joins TRBV28 and TRBJ1-4, with a tentative D call TRBD1 (5 bases). This CDR3 is built from 14 residues. The germline V and J ends were trimmed by 4 bases and 3 bases, with 9 bases remaining between them. The germline gives CDR1 MDHEN, CDR2 SYDVKM. CDR3 nucleotides: TGTGCCAGCAGTTCAGGGAGACCTAATGAAAAACTGTTTTTT. This translates into CASSSGRPNEKLFF.

V usage is TRBV7-9 and J usage is TRBJ2-1; the match to TRBD2 covers 12 bases. Germline V gene sequence: CDR1 SEHNR, CDR2 FQNEAQ (reference sequence). This CDR3 contains 14 residues. With V trimmed by 6 bases and J by 9 bases, 6 bases remained unmatched. The CDR3 loop reads CASSPLAGGLEQFF. CDR3 nucleotides: TGTGCCAGCAGTCCACTAGCGGGGGGCCTTGAGCAGTTCTTC.

The genes are TRBV6-1 and TRBJ2-1; 8 bases agree with TRBD2. The ends lost 0 bases at V and 7 bases at J; junction bases unmatched: 5. Per the germline V gene, CDR1 is MNHNS and CDR2 is SASEGT. This CDR3 region has 15 residues. In DNA, the CDR3 is TGTGCCAGCAGTGAAGCCAGCGGGGGTTTAAATGAGCAGTTCTTC. It specifies CASSEASGGLNEQFF.

This chain uses TRBV27 with TRBJ2-5; 8 bases map to TRBD2. The length of the CDR3 is 15 residues. V trimming: 6 bases; J trimming: 0 bases; junction bases outside the gene matches: 6. CDR1 MNHEY and CDR2 SMNVEV come from the germline V gene (reference sequence). CDR3 sequence reads: CASRLAGWDQETQYF. The CDR3 nucleotides read TGTGCCAGCAGGTTAGCGGGATGGGACCAAGAGACCCAGTACTTC.

This clone was picked up one time. The rearrangement joins TRBV19 to TRBJ2-7, with 9 nucleotides matching TRBD1. This CDR3 is 16 amino acids long. In germline, CDR1 is LNHDA, CDR2 SQIVND (reference sequence). Unmatched junction bases numbered 12, after V lost 5 bases and J lost 4 bases. The CDR3 DNA is TGTGCCAGTAGTTTTATGATCGGACAGGGGCATTACGAGCAGTACTTC. It specifies CASSFMIGQGHYEQYF.

The chain employs TRBV18 and TRBJ1-3; D gene uncertain. The CDR3 totals 14 residues. Trimming stripped 3 bases from V and 9 bases from J, with 15 bases between. In germline, CDR1 is KGHSH, CDR2 LQKENI. CDR3 nucleotide sequence: TGTGCCAGCTCACCCCCAGAGGTTTGGGGCACCATATATTTT. Protein: CASSPPEVWGTIYF.

The J gene is TRBJ2-5, the V gene TRBV2; 13 positions match TRBD2. The CDR3 consists of 16 residues. Losses at the gene ends were 6 bases for V and 2 bases for J; bases not matched to a gene: 6. Germline-derived CDR1 and CDR2 are SNHLY and FYNNEI. The DNA for the CDR3 is TGTGCCAGCAGCTGGGGGACTAGCGGGACACAAGAGACCCAGTACTTC. Protein sequence: CASSWGTSGTQETQYF.

This clone was seen only once. The chain uses TRBV2 and TRBJ2-7, with 7 bases that match TRBD1. From germline, CDR1 is SNHLY and CDR2 FYNNEI. The CDR3 extends over 13 amino acids. The ends lost 5 bases at V and 2 bases at J; junction bases unmatched: 3. This CDR3 is CASSYGQAYEQYF. The CDR3, as DNA: TGTGCCAGCAGTTACGGACAGGCCTACGAGCAGTACTTC. Variable domain in full (rest from reference TRBV2 and TRBJ2-7): EPEVTQTPSHQVTQMGQEVILRCVPISNHLYFYWYRQILGQKVEFLVSFYNNEISEKSEIFDDQFSVERPDGSNFTLKIRSTKLEDSAMYFCASSYGQAYEQYFGPGTRLTVT.

The chain joins TRBV5-1 to TRBJ2-3; D is unclear. Per germline, CDR1 SGHRS and CDR2 YFSETQ. The CDR3 spans 13 residues. The V and J ends lost 4 bases and 4 bases respectively, with 10 bases between them. The CDR3 region has the DNA TGCGCCAGCAGCCTGACGACCCCAGATACGCAGTATTTT. Translating gives CASSLTTPDTQYF.